This T cell receptor beta chain stems from a study of blood T cell repertoires in COVID-19. This clone was detected only a few times. Some clones are missing from TCRdb's copy, which holds only in-frame ones; the method was immunoSEQ multiplex PCR. The profile shows 140,000 to 150,000 clones, about 90% of them singletons. Recruits, aged about 18 to 100 years, lived in approximately 26 US areas. The junction had 3 bases not matched to a gene; V was cut back by 5 bases and J by 10 bases. Germline CDR1 is MDHEN and CDR2 is SYDVKM. The CDR3 is 13 residues long. The sequencing sample was made of PBMCs or T cells enriched from blood (not recorded which). The chain joins TRBV28 to TRBJ1-6; 9 bases are shared with TRBD1. The receptor was isolated from a man aged 60 to 69 who had recovered from COVID-19. The DNA for the CDR3 is TGTGCCAGCAGTCGGGACAGGGTGTCACCCCTCCACTTT. Residues: CASSRDRVSPLHF.